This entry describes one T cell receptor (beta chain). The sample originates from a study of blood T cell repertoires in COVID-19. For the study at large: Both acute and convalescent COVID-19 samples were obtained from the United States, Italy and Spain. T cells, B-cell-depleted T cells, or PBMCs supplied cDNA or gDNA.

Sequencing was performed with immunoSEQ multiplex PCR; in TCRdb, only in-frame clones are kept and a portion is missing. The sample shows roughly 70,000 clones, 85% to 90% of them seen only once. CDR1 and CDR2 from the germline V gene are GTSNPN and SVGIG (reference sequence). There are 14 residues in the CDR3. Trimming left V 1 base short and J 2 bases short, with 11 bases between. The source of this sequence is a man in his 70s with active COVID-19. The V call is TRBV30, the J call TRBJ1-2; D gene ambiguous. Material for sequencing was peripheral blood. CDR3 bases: TGTGCCTGGAGTGCAAACACGGGAAACTATGGCTACACCTTC. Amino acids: CAWSANTGNYGYTF.